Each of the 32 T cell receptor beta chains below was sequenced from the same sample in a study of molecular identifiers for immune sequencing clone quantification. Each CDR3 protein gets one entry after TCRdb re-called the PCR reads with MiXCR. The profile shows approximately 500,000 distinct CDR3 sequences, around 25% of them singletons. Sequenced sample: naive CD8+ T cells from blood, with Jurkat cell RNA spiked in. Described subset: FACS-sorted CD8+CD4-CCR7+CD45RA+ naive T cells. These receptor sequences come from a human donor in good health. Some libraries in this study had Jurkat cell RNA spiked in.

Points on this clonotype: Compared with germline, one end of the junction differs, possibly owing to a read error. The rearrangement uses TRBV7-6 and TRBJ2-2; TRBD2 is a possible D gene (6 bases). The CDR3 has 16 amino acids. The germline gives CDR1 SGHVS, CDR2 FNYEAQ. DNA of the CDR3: TGTGCCAGCAGCTTAGACGCGGAGGGGCGTACCGGGGAGCTGCTTTTT. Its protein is CASSLDAEGRTGELLF.

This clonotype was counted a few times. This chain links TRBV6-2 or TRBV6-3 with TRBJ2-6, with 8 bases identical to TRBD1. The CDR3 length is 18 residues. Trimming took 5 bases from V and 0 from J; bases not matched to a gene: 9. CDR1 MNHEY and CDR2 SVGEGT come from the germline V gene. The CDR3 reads CASSETGVTTSGANVLTF. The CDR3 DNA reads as TGTGCCAGCAGTGAGACAGGGGTCACAACCTCTGGGGCCAACGTCCTGACTTTC.

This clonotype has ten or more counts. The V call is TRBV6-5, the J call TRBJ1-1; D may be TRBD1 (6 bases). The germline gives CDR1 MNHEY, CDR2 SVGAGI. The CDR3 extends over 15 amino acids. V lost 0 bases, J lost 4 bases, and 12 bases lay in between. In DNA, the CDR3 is TGTGCCAGCAGTTACTCATCAGGGGCGGGCACTGAAGCTTTCTTT. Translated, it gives CASSYSSGAGTEAFF.

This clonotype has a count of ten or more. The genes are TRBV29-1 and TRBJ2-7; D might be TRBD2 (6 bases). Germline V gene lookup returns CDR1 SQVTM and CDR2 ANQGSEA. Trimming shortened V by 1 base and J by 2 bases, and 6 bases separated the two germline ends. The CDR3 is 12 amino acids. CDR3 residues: CSVEAGAYEQYF. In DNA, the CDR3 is TGCAGCGTTGAAGCGGGGGCCTACGAGCAGTACTTC.

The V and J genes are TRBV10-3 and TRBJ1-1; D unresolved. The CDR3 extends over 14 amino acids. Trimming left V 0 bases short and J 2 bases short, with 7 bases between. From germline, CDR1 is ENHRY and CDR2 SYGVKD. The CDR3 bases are TGTGCCATCAGTGAGTCAACATCCAACACTGAAGCTTTCTTT. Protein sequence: CAISESTSNTEAFF.

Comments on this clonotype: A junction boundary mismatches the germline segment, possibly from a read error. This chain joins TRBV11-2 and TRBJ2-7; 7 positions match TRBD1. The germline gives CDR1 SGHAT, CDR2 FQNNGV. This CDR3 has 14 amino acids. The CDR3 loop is CARRLGGRSYEQSF. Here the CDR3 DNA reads TGTGCCCGCCGCTTAGGGGGCCGGTCCTACGAGCAGTCCTTC. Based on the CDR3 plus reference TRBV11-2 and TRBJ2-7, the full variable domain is EAGVAQSPRYKIIEKRQSVAFWCNPISGHATLYWYQQILGQGPKLLIQFQNNGVVDDSQLPKDRFSAERLKGVDSTLKIQPAKLEDSAVYLCARRLGGRSYEQSFGPGTRLTVT.

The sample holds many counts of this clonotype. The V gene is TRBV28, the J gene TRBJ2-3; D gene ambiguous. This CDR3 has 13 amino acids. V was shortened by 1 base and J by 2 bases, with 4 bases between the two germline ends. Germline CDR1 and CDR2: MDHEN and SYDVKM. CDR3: CASSLSLTDTQYF. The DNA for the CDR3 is TGTGCCAGCAGTTTATCCCTCACAGATACGCAGTATTTT.

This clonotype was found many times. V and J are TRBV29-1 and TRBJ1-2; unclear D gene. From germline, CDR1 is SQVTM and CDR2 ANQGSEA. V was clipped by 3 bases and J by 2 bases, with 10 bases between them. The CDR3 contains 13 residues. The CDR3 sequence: CSVDSTKNYGYTF. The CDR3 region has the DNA TGCAGCGTTGACTCGACAAAAAACTATGGCTACACCTTC.

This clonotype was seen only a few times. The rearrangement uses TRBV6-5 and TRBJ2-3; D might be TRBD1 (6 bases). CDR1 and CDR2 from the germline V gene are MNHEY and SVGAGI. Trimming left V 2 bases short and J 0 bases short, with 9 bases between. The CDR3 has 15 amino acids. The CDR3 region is CASSYNTGSTDTQYF. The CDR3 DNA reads TGTGCCAGCAGTTACAATACAGGGAGCACAGATACGCAGTATTTT.

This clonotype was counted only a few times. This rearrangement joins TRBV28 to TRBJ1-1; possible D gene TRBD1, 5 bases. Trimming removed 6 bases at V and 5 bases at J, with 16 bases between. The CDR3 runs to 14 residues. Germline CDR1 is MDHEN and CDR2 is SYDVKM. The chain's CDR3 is CASRREQGVTEAFF. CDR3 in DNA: TGTGCCAGCAGAAGAGAGCAGGGTGTTACTGAAGCTTTCTTT. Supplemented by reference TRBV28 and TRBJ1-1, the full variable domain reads DVKVTQSSRYLVKRTGEKVFLECVQDMDHENMFWYRQDPGLGLRLIYFSYDVKMKEKGDIPEGYSVSREKKERFSLILESASTNQTSMYLCASRREQGVTEAFFGQGTRLTVV.

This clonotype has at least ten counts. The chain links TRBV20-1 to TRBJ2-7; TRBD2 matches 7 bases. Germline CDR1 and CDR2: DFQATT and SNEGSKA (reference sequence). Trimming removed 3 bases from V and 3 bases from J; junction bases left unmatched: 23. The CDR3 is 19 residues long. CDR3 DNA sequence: TGCAGTGCTAGTGCCCTGGACCGGGACTACCAACTGAGGGGCTACGAGCAGTACTTC. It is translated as CSASALDRDYQLRGYEQYF.

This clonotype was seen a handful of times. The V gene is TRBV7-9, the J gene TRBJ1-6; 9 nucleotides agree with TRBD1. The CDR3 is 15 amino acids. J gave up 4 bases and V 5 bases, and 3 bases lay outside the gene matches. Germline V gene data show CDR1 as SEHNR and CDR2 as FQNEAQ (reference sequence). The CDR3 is CASSRGQGYNSPLHF. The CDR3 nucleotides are TGTGCCAGCAGCCGGGGACAGGGATATAATTCACCCCTCCACTTT.

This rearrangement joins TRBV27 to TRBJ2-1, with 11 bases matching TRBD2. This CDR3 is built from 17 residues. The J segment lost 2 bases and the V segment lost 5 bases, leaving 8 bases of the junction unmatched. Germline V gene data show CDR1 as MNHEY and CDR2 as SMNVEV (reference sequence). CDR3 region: CASSLMGLAVTYNEQFF. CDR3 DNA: TGTGCCAGCAGTCTTATGGGACTAGCGGTTACCTACAATGAGCAGTTCTTC.

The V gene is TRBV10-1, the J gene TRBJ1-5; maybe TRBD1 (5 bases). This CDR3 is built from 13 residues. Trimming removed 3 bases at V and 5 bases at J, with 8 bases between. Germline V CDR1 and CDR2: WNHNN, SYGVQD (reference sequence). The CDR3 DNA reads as TGCGCCAGCAGTGATATCAGGGATCAGCCCCAGCATTTT. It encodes CASSDIRDQPQHF.

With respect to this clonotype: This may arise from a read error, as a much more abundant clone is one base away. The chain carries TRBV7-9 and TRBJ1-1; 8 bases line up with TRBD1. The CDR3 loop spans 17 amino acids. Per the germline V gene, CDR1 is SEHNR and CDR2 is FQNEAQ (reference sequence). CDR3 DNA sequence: TGTGCCAGCAGCTCCCTCCAATCGACGGACAGGGTCACTGGAGCTTTCTTT. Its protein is CASSSLQSTDRVTGAFF.

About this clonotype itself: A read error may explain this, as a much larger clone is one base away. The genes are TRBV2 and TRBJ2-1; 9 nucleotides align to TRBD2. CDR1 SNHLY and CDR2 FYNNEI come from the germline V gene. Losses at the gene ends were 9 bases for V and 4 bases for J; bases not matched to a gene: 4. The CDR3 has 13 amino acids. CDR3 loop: CARMTSGYNEQFF. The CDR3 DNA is TGTGCCAGAATGACTAGCGGATACAATGAGCAGTTCTTC.

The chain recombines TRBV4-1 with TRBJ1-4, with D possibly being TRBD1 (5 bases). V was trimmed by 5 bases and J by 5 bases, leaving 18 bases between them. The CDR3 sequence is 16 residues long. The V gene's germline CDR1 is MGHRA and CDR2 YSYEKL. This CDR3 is CASSTTWGYENEKLFF. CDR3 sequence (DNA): TGCGCCAGCAGCACAACCTGGGGGTACGAAAATGAAAAACTGTTTTTT.

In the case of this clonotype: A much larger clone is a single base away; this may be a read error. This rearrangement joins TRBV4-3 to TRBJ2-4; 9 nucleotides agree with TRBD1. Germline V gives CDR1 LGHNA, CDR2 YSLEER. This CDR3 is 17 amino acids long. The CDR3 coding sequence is TGCGCCAGCAGCCAAGATAAATCACAGGGGGCCAGAAACATTCGGTACTTC. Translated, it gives CASSQDKSQGARNIRYF.

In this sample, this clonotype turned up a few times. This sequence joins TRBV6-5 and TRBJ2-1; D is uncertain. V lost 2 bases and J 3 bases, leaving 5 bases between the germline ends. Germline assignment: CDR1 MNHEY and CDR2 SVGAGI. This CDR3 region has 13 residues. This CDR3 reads CASSYGVYNEQFF. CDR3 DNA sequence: TGTGCCAGCAGTTACGGGGTCTACAATGAGCAGTTCTTC.

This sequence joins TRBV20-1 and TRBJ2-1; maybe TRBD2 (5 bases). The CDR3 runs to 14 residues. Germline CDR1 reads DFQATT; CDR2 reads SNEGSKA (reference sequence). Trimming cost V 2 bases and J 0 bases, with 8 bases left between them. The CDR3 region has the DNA TGCAGTGCTAGACCGACTAACTCCTACAATGAGCAGTTCTTC. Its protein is CSARPTNSYNEQFF.

CDR3 region: CASSSTVWDRRSSYNEQFF. The CDR3 DNA reads TGTGCCAGCAGCTCAACCGTATGGGACAGAAGAAGCTCCTACAATGAGCAGTTCTTC. The rearrangement joins TRBV7-9 to TRBJ2-1; TRBD1 matches 7 bases. Germline V gene lookup returns CDR1 SEHNR and CDR2 FQNEAQ (reference sequence). Germline trimming cut 4 bases from V and 0 bases from J; bases unmatched to any gene: 15. CDR3 size: 19 residues.

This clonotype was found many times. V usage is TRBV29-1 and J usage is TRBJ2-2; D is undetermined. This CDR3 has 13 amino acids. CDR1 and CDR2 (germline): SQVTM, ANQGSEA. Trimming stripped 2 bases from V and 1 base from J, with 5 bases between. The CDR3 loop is CSVELVNTGELFF. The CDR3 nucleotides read TGCAGCGTTGAACTGGTGAACACCGGGGAGCTGTTTTTT.

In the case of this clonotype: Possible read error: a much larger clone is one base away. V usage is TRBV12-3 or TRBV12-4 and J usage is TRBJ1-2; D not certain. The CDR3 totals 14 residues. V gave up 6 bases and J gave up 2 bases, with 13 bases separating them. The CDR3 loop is CASSWAGPNYGYTF. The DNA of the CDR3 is TGTGCCAGCAGCTGGGCAGGCCCCAACTATGGCTACACCTTC.

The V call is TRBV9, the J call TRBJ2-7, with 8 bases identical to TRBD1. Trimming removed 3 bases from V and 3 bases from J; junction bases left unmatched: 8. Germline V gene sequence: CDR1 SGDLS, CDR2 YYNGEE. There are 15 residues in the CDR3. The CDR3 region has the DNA TGTGCCAGCAGCGCCACGGGACAGGCAAGCTACGAGCAGTACTTC. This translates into CASSATGQASYEQYF.

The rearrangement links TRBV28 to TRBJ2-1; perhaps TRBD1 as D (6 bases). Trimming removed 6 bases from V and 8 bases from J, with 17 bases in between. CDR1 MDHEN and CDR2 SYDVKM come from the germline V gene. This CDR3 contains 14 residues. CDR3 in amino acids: CASRLTMTGYEQFF. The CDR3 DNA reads TGTGCCAGCAGGCTCACCATGACAGGTTATGAGCAGTTCTTC.

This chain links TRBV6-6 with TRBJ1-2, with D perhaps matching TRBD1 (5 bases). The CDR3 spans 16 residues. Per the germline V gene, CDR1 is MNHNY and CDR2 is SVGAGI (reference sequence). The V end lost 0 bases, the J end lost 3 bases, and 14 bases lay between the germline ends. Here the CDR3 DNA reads TGTGCCAGCAGTTACTCGGTTCAATCAGGGTACTATGGCTACACCTTC. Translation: CASSYSVQSGYYGYTF.

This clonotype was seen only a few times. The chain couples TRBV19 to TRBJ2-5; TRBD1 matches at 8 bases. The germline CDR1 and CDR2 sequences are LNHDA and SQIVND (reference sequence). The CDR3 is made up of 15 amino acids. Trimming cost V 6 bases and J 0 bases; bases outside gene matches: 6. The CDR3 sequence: CASRDRANYQETQYF. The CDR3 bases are TGTGCCAGTAGGGACAGGGCAAATTACCAAGAGACCCAGTACTTC.

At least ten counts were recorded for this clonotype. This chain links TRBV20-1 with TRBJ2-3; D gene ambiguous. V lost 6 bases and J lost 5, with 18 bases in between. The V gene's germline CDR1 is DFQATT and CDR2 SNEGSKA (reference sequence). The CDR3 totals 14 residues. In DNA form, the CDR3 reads TGCAGTGCCCCATACTTGGACCCCGTAGATACGCAGTATTTT. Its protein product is CSAPYLDPVDTQYF.

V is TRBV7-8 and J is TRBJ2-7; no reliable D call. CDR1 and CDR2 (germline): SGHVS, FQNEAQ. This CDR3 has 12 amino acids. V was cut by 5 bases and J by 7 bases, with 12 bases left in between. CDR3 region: CASSASGPEQYF. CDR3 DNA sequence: TGTGCCAGCAGCGCGAGTGGTCCTGAGCAGTACTTC. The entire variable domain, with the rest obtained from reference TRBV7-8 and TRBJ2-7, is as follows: GAGVSQSPRYKVAKRGQDVALRCDPISGHVSLFWYQQALGQGPEFLTYFQNEAQLDKSGLPSDRFFAERPEGSVSTLKIQRTQQEDSAVYLCASSASGPEQYFGPGTRLTVT.

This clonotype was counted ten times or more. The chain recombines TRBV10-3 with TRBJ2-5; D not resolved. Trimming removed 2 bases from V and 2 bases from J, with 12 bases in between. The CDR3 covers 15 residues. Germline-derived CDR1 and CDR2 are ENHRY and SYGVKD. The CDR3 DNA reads TGTGCCATCAGTGAGCCCGAAGCGAATCAAGAGACCCAGTACTTC. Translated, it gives CAISEPEANQETQYF.

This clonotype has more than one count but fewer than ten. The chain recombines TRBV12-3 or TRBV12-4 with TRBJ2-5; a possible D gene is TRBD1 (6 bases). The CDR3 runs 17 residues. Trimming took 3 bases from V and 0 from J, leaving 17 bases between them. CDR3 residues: CASSFILPGQYQETQYF. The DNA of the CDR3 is TGTGCCAGCAGTTTCATTTTGCCAGGACAGTACCAAGAGACCCAGTACTTC.

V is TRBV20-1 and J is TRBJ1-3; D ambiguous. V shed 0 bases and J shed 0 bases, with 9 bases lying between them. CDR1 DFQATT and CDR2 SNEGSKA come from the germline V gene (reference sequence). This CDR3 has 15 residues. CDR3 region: CSARDDHYSGNTIYF. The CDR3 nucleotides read TGCAGTGCTAGAGATGACCACTACTCTGGAAACACCATATATTTT.